Below, 9 T cell receptor beta chains from the same sample are listed, as sequenced in a study of cytomegalovirus exposure and HLA in healthy donors (dated by TCRdb to 2017 to 2019). Library generation was performed with the immunoSEQ multiplex PCR assay. For the multiplex PCR, a mixture combining 60 forward primers for TCR Vbeta segments and 13 reverse primers for TCR Jbeta segments was used. TCRdb took over this immuneACCESS table, retaining in-frame rearrangements with V and J assigned. Such tables are incomplete; in checked studies, under half of the missing clones stem from an unresolved V gene, and the remainder is unexplained. Present in this sample are over 80,000 clones, roughly 73% of which were seen just once. The top ten clonotypes cover over 3% of the sample. The material sequenced was PBMCs. Receptors were obtained from a man aged 40-50 years in good health and CMV-seronegative.

The chain combines TRBV29-1 with TRBJ2-5; 9 bases are shared with TRBD2. V was pared by 7 bases and J by 5 bases, with 5 bases of the junction left unmatched. The CDR3 has 12 residues. CDR1 and CDR2 from the germline V gene are SQVTM and ANQGSEA. CDR3 nucleotide sequence: TGCAGCGCCCGACTAGCGGTTGAGACCCAGTACTTC. Its translation: CSARLAVETQYF.

CDR3 in DNA: TGTGCCAGCAGCGGGGGACAGACGAGCACAGATACGCAGTATTTT. Translating gives CASSGGQTSTDTQYF. The gene calls are TRBV5-4 and TRBJ2-3; 7 positions match TRBD1. After removal of 4 bases from V and 0 bases from J, the junction contained 5 bases not matched to a gene. The CDR3 extends over 15 amino acids. The germline V gene encodes CDR1 SGHNT and CDR2 YYREEE (reference sequence).

The rearrangement links TRBV18 to TRBJ2-7, with a possible D match to TRBD2 (5 bases). Germline lookup yields CDR1 KGHSH and CDR2 LQKENI. This CDR3 comprises 17 residues. The V and J ends lost 3 bases and 9 bases respectively, with 27 bases between them. Here the CDR3 reads CASSPGDENIYTTRQYF. CDR3 bases: TGTGCCAGCTCACCGGGAGATGAGAACATATATACTACGAGGCAGTACTTC.

V gene TRBV7-8 combines with J gene TRBJ2-5, with 12 bases fitting TRBD2. Germline lookup yields CDR1 SGHVS and CDR2 FQNEAQ. The J segment lost 4 bases and the V segment lost 5 bases, leaving 2 bases of the junction unmatched. This CDR3 contains 14 residues. The CDR3 loop is CASSPTSGGETQYF. CDR3 nucleotide sequence: TGTGCCAGCAGCCCGACTAGCGGGGGAGAGACCCAGTACTTC. The whole variable domain, filled in from reference TRBV7-8 and TRBJ2-5, reads GAGVSQSPRYKVAKRGQDVALRCDPISGHVSLFWYQQALGQGPEFLTYFQNEAQLDKSGLPSDRFFAERPEGSVSTLKIQRTQQEDSAVYLCASSPTSGGETQYFGPGTRLLVL.

The chain combines TRBV4-1 with TRBJ1-6, with D possibly being TRBD1 (5 bases). The CDR3 length is 19 residues. Germline CDR1 MGHRA, CDR2 YSYEKL. Trimming pared 1 base from V and 1 base from J, leaving 17 bases between. The CDR3: CASSQVHGGQGSYNSPLHF. CDR3 nucleotides: TGCGCCAGCAGCCAAGTTCATGGTGGGCAGGGATCCTATAATTCACCCCTCCACTTT.

This clone was picked up many times. The V and J genes are TRBV7-9 and TRBJ1-4, with D possibly being TRBD1 (6 bases). This CDR3 is built from 13 residues. CDR1 is SEHNR and CDR2 is FQNEAQ in the germline V gene (reference sequence). The V end lost 6 bases, the J end lost 8 bases, and 13 bases lay between the germline ends. CDR3 in DNA: TGTGCCAGCAGGGTCAGGGGAAACGAAAAACTGTTTTTT. This codes for CASRVRGNEKLFF. The full variable domain, with the rest looked up from reference TRBV7-9 and TRBJ1-4, is DTGVSQNPRHKITKRGQNVTFRCDPISEHNRLYWYRQTLGQGPEFLTYFQNEAQLEKSRLLSDRFSAERPKGSFSTLEIQRTEQGDSAMYLCASRVRGNEKLFFGSGTQLSVL.

The chain couples TRBV6-4 to TRBJ2-1; 7 bases fit TRBD2. The V and J ends lost 5 bases and 0 bases, in that order; junction bases with no gene match: 7. Looked up from germline, CDR1 is MRHNA and CDR2 is SNTAGT. The CDR3 covers 16 residues. The DNA of the CDR3 is TGTGCCAGCAGTAGGGACTACCCGAGCTCCTACAATGAGCAGTTCTTC. Protein product: CASSRDYPSSYNEQFF.

The V gene is TRBV18, the J gene TRBJ1-4; TRBD1 matches at 7 bases. Germline CDR1 KGHSH, CDR2 LQKENI. The V segment lost 3 bases and the J segment 2 bases; nucleotides outside the gene matches: 6. The CDR3 has 16 residues. CDR3 in DNA: TGTGCCAGCTCACCGACAGACAGGGTGACTAATGAAAAACTGTTTTTT. This codes for CASSPTDRVTNEKLFF.

The chain is built from TRBV4-1 and TRBJ2-1; perhaps TRBD2 as D (6 bases). Trimming pared 0 bases from V and 15 bases from J, leaving 12 bases between. CDR1 is MGHRA and CDR2 is YSYEKL in the germline V gene. This CDR3 has 12 amino acids. The CDR3 loop is CASSQDRAGRFF. CDR3 nucleotide sequence: TGCGCCAGCAGCCAAGATCGGGCGGGGAGGTTCTTC.